A single sample gave rise to the 13 T cell receptor beta chains below, sequenced in a study of T cells in Graves' hyperthyroidism and ophthalmopathy. RNA transcripts served as the template for amplifying TCR beta CDR3 regions. The study used the HTBI primer set for a first-round RT-PCR of the TCR CDR3. TCRdb analysed the multiplex PCR reads with MiXCR anew, one entry per CDR3 protein. The sample carries some 560,000 distinct CDR3 sequences, less than 15% recorded once. Sequencing input: blood. The receptors were gathered from a woman in her thirties or forties with Graves' hyperthyroidism.

The genes are TRBV9 and TRBJ1-1; 8 bases match TRBD1. Germline trimming cut 7 bases from V and 1 base from J; bases unmatched to any gene: 9. CDR3 length: 15 amino acids. Per germline, CDR1 SGDLS and CDR2 YYNGEE. The CDR3 here is CASAYSTGANTEAFF. CDR3 sequence (DNA): TGTGCCAGCGCTTATTCGACAGGGGCGAACACTGAAGCTTTCTTT.

The chain employs TRBV2 and TRBJ2-4; a possible D gene is TRBD2 (7 bases). The V and J ends lost 5 bases and 0 bases respectively, with 17 bases between them. CDR3 length equals 17 residues. Germline CDR1 is SNHLY and CDR2 is FYNNEI. CDR3 in amino acids: CASSRGGGHQAKNIQYF. In DNA, the CDR3 is TGTGCCAGCAGTAGGGGGGGGGGCCATCAAGCCAAAAACATTCAGTACTTC.

The chain recombines TRBV28 with TRBJ2-7, with 7 bases that match TRBD2. J gave up 1 base and V 5 bases, and 8 bases lay outside the gene matches. The CDR3 has 15 amino acids. CDR1 is MDHEN, CDR2 SYDVKM, per germline. CDR3 DNA: TGTGCCAGCAGTCCGTTGGGGGAGGGGTCCTACGAGCAGTACTTC. Translation gives CASSPLGEGSYEQYF.

This clonotype appeared many times. The rearrangement links TRBV5-1 to TRBJ2-1; 9 bases map to TRBD1. Germline-derived CDR1 and CDR2 are SGHRS and YFSETQ. V trimming: 2 bases; J trimming: 5 bases; junction bases outside the gene matches: 5. The CDR3 spans 15 residues. This CDR3 is CASSLSTGGNNEQFF. CDR3 in DNA: TGCGCCAGCAGCTTATCGACAGGGGGGAACAATGAGCAGTTCTTC.

The V call is TRBV7-3, the J call TRBJ2-1, with a possible D match to TRBD1 (5 bases). The CDR3 covers 16 residues. The germline V gene encodes CDR1 SGHTA and CDR2 FQGTGA. Deletions cut 1 base from V and 8 bases from J, with 18 bases between. CDR3 loop: CASSLRAGSGLYEQFF. In nucleotides, the CDR3 is TGTGCCAGCAGCTTAAGGGCAGGGTCCGGGTTGTATGAGCAGTTCTTC.

Comment on this clonotype: Just one base apart from a much larger clone, this may be a read error. This chain links TRBV7-9 with TRBJ2-2, with a possible D match to TRBD2 (6 bases). The CDR3 sequence is 13 residues long. Per the germline V gene, CDR1 is SEHNR and CDR2 is FQNEAQ (reference sequence). Trimming removed 6 bases from V and 6 bases from J, with 11 bases in between. This CDR3 reads CASRERVAGELFF. As DNA, the CDR3 is TGTGCCAGCAGGGAGCGGGTCGCCGGGGAGCTGTTTTTT.

V is TRBV30 and J is TRBJ2-2; 8 bases match TRBD2. Germline CDR1 and CDR2: GTSNPN and SVGIG (reference sequence). The CDR3 covers 13 residues. V trimming: 4 bases; J trimming: 4 bases; junction bases outside the gene matches: 2. The CDR3 DNA is TGTGCCTGGATTAGCGGGATCACCGGGGAGCTGTTTTTT. Its protein is CAWISGITGELFF.

This clonotype was detected ten times or more. The V call is TRBV5-1, the J call TRBJ1-2; TRBD1 might be the D (5 bases). Trimming stripped 6 bases from V and 8 bases from J, with 17 bases between. CDR1 and CDR2 from the germline V gene are SGHRS and YFSETQ. This CDR3 comprises 13 residues. The DNA for the CDR3 is TGCGCCAGCACCCCGAATGACAGTGGGGGCTACACCTTC. Amino acid sequence: CASTPNDSGGYTF.

As concerns this clonotype: A much larger clone differs from this one at a single base, so this may be a read error. This chain uses TRBV3-1 with TRBJ2-7; possible D gene TRBD1, 6 bases. Germline V CDR1 and CDR2: LGHDT, YNNKEL (reference sequence). There are 15 residues in the CDR3. The germline V and J ends were trimmed by 2 bases and 3 bases, with 14 bases remaining between them. The CDR3 is CASSQSGHGSYEQYF. The CDR3 nucleotides are TGTGCCAGCAGCCAATCGGGACACGGCAGCTACGAGCAGTACTTC.

This clonotype was found many times. This chain links TRBV12-3 or TRBV12-4 with TRBJ2-1; D possibly corresponds to TRBD2 (6 bases). The V gene lost 2 bases and the J gene lost 4 bases, with 18 bases spanning the gap. CDR3 length: 17 amino acids. Here the CDR3 reads CASSLRASADIYNEQFF. The CDR3 DNA is TGTGCCAGCAGTTTAAGGGCTAGCGCCGACATTTACAATGAGCAGTTCTTC.

This chain joins TRBV10-1 and TRBJ2-3, with D maybe TRBD1 (6 bases). V was cut by 0 bases and J by 4 bases, with 11 bases left in between. CDR1 and CDR2 from the germline V gene are WNHNN and SYGVQD (reference sequence). This CDR3 spans 15 amino acids. This chain's CDR3 is CASSESGRGPDTQYF. DNA for the CDR3: TGCGCCAGCAGTGAGTCGGGCAGGGGACCAGATACGCAGTATTTT.

DNA of the CDR3: TGCGCCAGCAGCTTGGAGGTTCGCTCTAGCACAGATACGCAGTATTTT. It yields the protein CASSLEVRSSTDTQYF. This chain links TRBV5-1 with TRBJ2-3; no reliable D call. The CDR3 loop spans 16 amino acids. Trimming stripped 0 bases from V and 0 bases from J, with 11 bases between. The germline V gene encodes CDR1 SGHRS and CDR2 YFSETQ. Looking up the rest from reference TRBV5-1 and TRBJ2-3 gives the full variable domain: KAGVTQTPRYLIKTRGQQVTLSCSPISGHRSVSWYQQTPGQGLQFLFEYFSETQRNKGNFPGRFSGRQFSNSRSEMNVSTLELGDSALYLCASSLEVRSSTDTQYFGPGTRLTVL.

This clonotype showed up many times. The genes are TRBV9 and TRBJ2-3; TRBD1 agrees at 8 bases. With V trimmed by 3 bases and J by 4 bases, 4 bases remained unmatched. The CDR3 length is 14 residues. CDR1 SGDLS and CDR2 YYNGEE come from the germline V gene. Written as DNA, the CDR3 is TGTGCCAGCAGCGGCCTACAGGGGGCAGATACGCAGTATTTT. Translating gives CASSGLQGADTQYF.